Shown below are 6 T cell receptor beta chains from a single sample sequenced in a study of OX40 agonist ivuxolimab in advanced cancers. Data came from immunoSEQ multiplex PCR; TCRdb stores just in-frame clones and leaves some out. The table lists roughly 100,000 clones, 75% to 90% of them singletons. Sequencing used CD4+ or CD8+ T cells sorted from blood, obtained in a trial of the OX40 agonist ivuxolimab. The receptors stem from an adult with an advanced solid tumor such as melanoma, head and neck, liver or kidney cancer.

The chain combines TRBV19 with TRBJ2-5; maybe TRBD2 (6 bases). Germline CDR1 reads LNHDA; CDR2 reads SQIVND (reference sequence). The CDR3 is 14 residues long. The ends were cut back, 6 bases at V and 2 bases at J, with 13 bases in the middle. The CDR3 reads CASSFPGVQETQYF. CDR3 coding DNA: TGTGCCAGTAGCTTCCCGGGGGTACAAGAGACCCAGTACTTC.

CDR3 nucleotide sequence: TGTGCCTGGAGTGGGATAGTTAGGGGACAAGAGACCCAGTACTTC. This translates into CAWSGIVRGQETQYF. The J gene is TRBJ2-5, the V gene TRBV30, with D maybe TRBD1 (5 bases). CDR1 and CDR2 from the germline V gene are GTSNPN and SVGIG (reference sequence). V was trimmed by 1 base and J by 2 bases, leaving 14 bases between them. This CDR3 contains 15 residues.

The DNA of the CDR3 is TGTGCCAGCAGTTCCCATAACTACGAGCAGTACTTC. Residues: CASSSHNYEQYF. This chain joins TRBV6-5 and TRBJ2-7; D is unresolved. Germline CDR1 is MNHEY and CDR2 is SVGAGI. There are 12 residues in the CDR3. The ends were cut back, 4 bases at V and 3 bases at J, with 7 bases in the middle.

The chain links TRBV7-9 to TRBJ1-1; 9 nucleotides align to TRBD1. The V gene end was trimmed by 5 bases and the J gene end by 5 bases; junction bases not matched to a gene: 9. The CDR3 loop spans 15 amino acids. Germline V gene sequence: CDR1 SEHNR, CDR2 FQNEAQ (reference sequence). The CDR3 loop is CASSVQGAMWTEAFF. The CDR3 DNA sequence: TGTGCCAGCAGCGTACAGGGGGCGATGTGGACTGAAGCTTTCTTT.

CDR3: CASSYSDREAYEQYF. CDR3 coding DNA: TGTGCCAGCAGTTACTCAGACAGGGAAGCCTACGAGCAGTACTTC. V is TRBV6-5 and J is TRBJ2-7; TRBD1 matches at 7 bases. The CDR3 contains 15 residues. Trimming at V came to 0 bases and at J to 2 bases, leaving 4 bases not matched to a gene. Germline CDR1 and CDR2: MNHEY and SVGAGI.

This rearrangement joins TRBV7-8 to TRBJ2-2, with D perhaps matching TRBD1 or TRBD2 (6 bases each). This CDR3 spans 14 amino acids. Trimming cost V 1 base and J 7 bases, with 10 bases left between them. Germline V gene lookup returns CDR1 SGHVS and CDR2 FQNEAQ. The CDR3 sequence: CASSLGLGGGELFF. The CDR3 nucleotides are TGTGCCAGCAGCTTAGGACTAGGGGGCGGGGAGCTGTTTTTT.